The next 19 T cell receptor beta chains were all read from a single sample in a study of cytomegalovirus exposure and HLA in healthy donors. Vbeta (60) and Jbeta (13) primers were used in the PCR. Profiling relied on immunoSEQ multiplex PCR, and the TCRdb table lists in-frame clones only, not all of them. Of 100,000 to 150,000 clones in the sample, approximately 66% were seen once. Sequenced: PBMCs. These receptors came from a woman aged 40 to 49 in good health and CMV-seropositive.

The gene calls are TRBV7-9 and TRBJ2-5; 9 bases line up with TRBD2. J lost 2 bases, V lost 2 bases, and 3 bases had no gene match. This CDR3 comprises 15 residues. The germline V gene encodes CDR1 SEHNR and CDR2 FQNEAQ (reference sequence). The CDR3 DNA reads TGTGCCAGCAGCTTATTTAGCGGGGGACAAGAGACCCAGTACTTC. Amino acids: CASSLFSGGQETQYF.

The rearrangement links TRBV30 to TRBJ1-2; no firm D call. Germline V gene data show CDR1 as GTSNPN and CDR2 as SVGIG (reference sequence). Trimming removed 1 base from V and 7 bases from J, with 10 bases in between. The CDR3 has 12 residues. CDR3 sequence reads: CAWSATTVGYTF. The DNA of the CDR3 is TGTGCCTGGAGTGCTACCACCGTTGGCTACACCTTC. Filled out from reference TRBV30 and TRBJ1-2, the complete variable domain reads SQTIHQWPATLVQPVGSPLSLECTVEGTSNPNLYWYRQAAGRGLQLLFYSVGIGQISSEVPQNLSASRPQDRQFILSSKKLLLSDSGFYLCAWSATTVGYTFGSGTRLTVV.

The chain employs TRBV15 and TRBJ2-4; tentatively, D is TRBD1 (5 bases). V gave up 0 bases and J gave up 4 bases, with 16 bases separating them. In germline, CDR1 is LNHNV, CDR2 YYDKDF (reference sequence). CDR3 size: 17 residues. The CDR3 here is CATSRESGSGSKNIQYF. As DNA, the CDR3 is TGTGCCACCAGCAGAGAGTCAGGGTCCGGGTCGAAAAACATTCAGTACTTC.

The chain links TRBV6-4 to TRBJ2-2, with 14 positions matching TRBD2. After removal of 5 bases from V and 6 bases from J, the junction contained 2 bases not matched to a gene. This CDR3 region has 15 residues. CDR1 and CDR2 (germline): MRHNA, SNTAGT. The CDR3 DNA sequence: TGTGCCAGCAGTCCGGGACTAGCGGGGGCCGGGGAGCTGTTTTTT. Amino acid sequence: CASSPGLAGAGELFF.

Regarding this clone: Compared with germline, one end of the junction differs, possibly owing to a read error. The genes are TRBV7-9 and TRBJ1-1, with no clear D. Germline CDR1 and CDR2: SEHNR and FQNEAQ (reference sequence). This CDR3 is 12 amino acids long. The CDR3, as DNA: TGTTCCAGCAGCTCGACCCACTGGGGAGTTTTCTTT. Translation: CSSSSTHWGVFF.

This clone has just a few counts. The chain links TRBV30 to TRBJ1-1; D is uncertain. V was trimmed by 4 bases and J by 3 bases, leaving 12 bases between them. The CDR3 contains 13 residues. Germline V CDR1 and CDR2: GTSNPN, SVGIG (reference sequence). The CDR3 loop reads CAWTLQVHTEAFF. The CDR3 nucleotides read TGTGCCTGGACCCTTCAGGTCCACACTGAAGCTTTCTTT.

This chain connects TRBV5-1 to TRBJ1-5; possible D gene TRBD1, 5 bases. The V gene's germline CDR1 is SGHRS and CDR2 YFSETQ. Trimming took off 3 bases at V and 3 bases at J, with 13 bases between the two ends. This CDR3 has 15 residues. CDR3 protein: CASSSEAGNNQPQHF. CDR3 DNA: TGCGCCAGCAGCTCCGAGGCAGGGAACAATCAGCCCCAGCATTTT.

The chain recombines TRBV2 with TRBJ2-1; TRBD2 matches 10 bases. In germline, CDR1 is SNHLY, CDR2 FYNNEI. V was clipped by 5 bases and J by 5 bases; unmatched bases: 9. CDR3 length: 16 amino acids. The DNA for the CDR3 is TGTGCCAGCAGTCCCTATAGGAGCGGGGGGGACAATGAGCAGTTCTTC. Translation: CASSPYRSGGDNEQFF.

This clone appeared once. The junction departs from germline at one end; a sequencing error may be responsible. The J gene is TRBJ1-2, the V gene TRBV25-1; D not resolved. CDR1 is MGHDK and CDR2 is SYGVNS in the germline V gene. The CDR3 is 14 amino acids. The CDR3 is CASSESGDWDGYPF. The CDR3 DNA follows: TGTGCCAGCAGTGAATCGGGAGATTGGGATGGCTACCCCTTC.

The chain employs TRBV7-9 and TRBJ1-3; 10 bases map to TRBD1. V was pared by 5 bases and J by 2 bases, with 15 bases of the junction left unmatched. Germline V gives CDR1 SEHNR, CDR2 FQNEAQ (reference sequence). The CDR3 is 19 residues long. The CDR3 reads CASSLSRPGTGAPGNTIYF. The CDR3 DNA reads as TGTGCCAGCAGCCTAAGCCGTCCCGGGACAGGGGCACCTGGAAACACCATATATTTT. The full variable domain, completed using reference TRBV7-9 and TRBJ1-3, is DTGVSQNPRHKITKRGQNVTFRCDPISEHNRLYWYRQTLGQGPEFLTYFQNEAQLEKSRLLSDRFSAERPKGSFSTLEIQRTEQGDSAMYLCASSLSRPGTGAPGNTIYFGEGSWLTVV.

The chain joins TRBV2 to TRBJ2-7; the match to TRBD2 covers 7 bases. From germline, CDR1 is SNHLY and CDR2 FYNNEI. The CDR3 length is 13 residues. Unmatched junction bases numbered 2, after V lost 6 bases and J lost 0 bases. The CDR3 region has the DNA TGTGCCAGCAGCAGCGGGACCTCCTACGAGCAGTACTTC. Encoded protein: CASSSGTSYEQYF.

The chain combines TRBV9 with TRBJ1-1; TRBD1 matches at 10 bases. The CDR3 extends over 18 amino acids. V was clipped by 3 bases and J by 0 bases; unmatched bases: 11. CDR1 SGDLS and CDR2 YYNGEE come from the germline V gene. CDR3 coding DNA: TGTGCCAGCAGCGCATCGACCCCGGGACAGGGGATGAACACTGAAGCTTTCTTT. This gives the protein CASSASTPGQGMNTEAFF.

The sample holds a few counts of this clone. This rearrangement joins TRBV7-8 to TRBJ1-6, with D unresolved. This CDR3 has 12 residues. Germline CDR1 reads SGHVS; CDR2 reads FQNEAQ. Deletions cut 1 base from V and 8 bases from J, with 3 bases between. The DNA of the CDR3 is TGTGCCAGCAGCTTAGTCGATTCACCCCTCCACTTT. It codes for CASSLVDSPLHF.

The chain recombines TRBV5-4 with TRBJ2-3, with 7 bases fitting TRBD2. Germline-derived CDR1 and CDR2 are SGHNT and YYREEE (reference sequence). The CDR3 has 16 amino acids. V dropped 1 base and J dropped 5; count of bases not matched to a gene: 10. CDR3 in amino acids: CASSLQGLSDVDTQYF. CDR3 nucleotide sequence: TGTGCCAGCAGCTTGCAGGGACTATCCGATGTAGATACGCAGTATTTT.

This clone appeared a few times. The CDR3: CASSGLGTLNTGELFF. The CDR3 DNA reads as TGTGCCAGCAGTGGTTTGGGGACATTGAACACCGGGGAGCTGTTTTTT. The J gene is TRBJ2-2, the V gene TRBV25-1; a weak D match, TRBD1 (6 bases). The CDR3 is 16 residues long. CDR1 MGHDK and CDR2 SYGVNS come from the germline V gene. Trimming pared 4 bases from V and 1 base from J, leaving 13 bases between.

The rearrangement joins TRBV7-9 to TRBJ2-2, with D perhaps TRBD1 (5 bases). This CDR3 is 15 amino acids long. V shed 5 bases and J shed 6 bases, with 16 bases lying between them. Germline V lookup: CDR1 SEHNR, CDR2 FQNEAQ (reference sequence). CDR3 amino acids: CASSPAGSPAGELFF. The CDR3 nucleotides read TGTGCCAGCAGCCCAGCAGGGTCCCCCGCCGGGGAGCTGTTTTTT.

This sequence joins TRBV6-5 and TRBJ1-2, with D uncertain. This CDR3 has 15 residues. Per germline, CDR1 MNHEY and CDR2 SVGAGI. The ends were cut back, 0 bases at V and 2 bases at J, with 10 bases in the middle. CDR3 in amino acids: CASSYSGSTNYGYTF. The CDR3 nucleotides are TGTGCCAGCAGTTACTCGGGCAGTACCAACTATGGCTACACCTTC.

This clone was seen only a few times. CDR3 sequence: CASTRGPEEKLFF. The CDR3 coding sequence is TGTGCCAGCACCAGGGGACCGGAGGAAAAACTGTTTTTT. The chain couples TRBV28 to TRBJ1-4, with D tentatively TRBD1 (6 bases). The CDR3 consists of 13 residues. V was cut by 7 bases and J by 8 bases, with 14 bases left in between. Germline lookup yields CDR1 MDHEN and CDR2 SYDVKM.

The rearrangement uses TRBV19 and TRBJ1-2, with unresolved D. The V end lost 6 bases, the J end lost 4 bases, and 9 bases lay between the germline ends. The CDR3 length is 12 residues. Per germline, CDR1 LNHDA and CDR2 SQIVND (reference sequence). The CDR3 coding sequence is TGTGCCAGTAGCCCAGGCCGCTATGGCTACACCTTC. This encodes CASSPGRYGYTF.